The clone carrying this TCR beta chain was counted a single time. The people who gave samples were healthy Caucasians from Russia, aged roughly 6 to 90. Then a second PCR, running about 6 to 12 cycles, was carried out with a sample-barcoded 5' primer and a J-beta primer mix. TCRdb reprocessed the 5' RACE reads with MiXCR, giving one entry per CDR3 protein. The data contain 700,000 to 850,000 distinct CDR3 sequences, approximately 55% of them singletons. The data were obtained in a study of blood T cells in healthy people across ages. V dropped 5 bases and J dropped 2; count of bases not matched to a gene: 4. The CDR3 has 16 residues. Looked up from germline, CDR1 is LGHNA and CDR2 is YNFKEQ.

The source of this sequence is an elderly man in good health. Sequenced: blood. J is TRBJ2-2 and V is TRBV4-2; TRBD2 aligns across 11 bases. CDR3 coding DNA: TGTGCCAGCAGCGATCTAGCGGGAGGAAACACCGGGGAGCTGTTTTTT. Translation: CASSDLAGGNTGELFF.